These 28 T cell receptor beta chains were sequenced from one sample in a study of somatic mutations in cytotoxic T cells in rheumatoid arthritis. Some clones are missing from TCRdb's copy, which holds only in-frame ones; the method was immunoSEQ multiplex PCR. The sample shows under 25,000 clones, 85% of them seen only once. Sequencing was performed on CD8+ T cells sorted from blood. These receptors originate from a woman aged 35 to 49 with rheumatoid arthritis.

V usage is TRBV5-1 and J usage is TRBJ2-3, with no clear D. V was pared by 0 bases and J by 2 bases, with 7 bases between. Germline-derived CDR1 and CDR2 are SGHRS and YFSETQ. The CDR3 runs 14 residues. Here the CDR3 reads CASSLGVFTDTQYF. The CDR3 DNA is TGCGCCAGCAGCTTGGGAGTGTTCACAGATACGCAGTATTTT.

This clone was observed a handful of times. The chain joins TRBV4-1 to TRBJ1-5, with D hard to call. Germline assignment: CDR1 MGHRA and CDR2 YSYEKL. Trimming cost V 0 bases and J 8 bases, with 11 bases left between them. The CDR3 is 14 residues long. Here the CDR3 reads CASSQDSSGEPQHF. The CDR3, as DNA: TGCGCCAGCAGCCAAGATTCCTCGGGAGAGCCCCAGCATTTT.

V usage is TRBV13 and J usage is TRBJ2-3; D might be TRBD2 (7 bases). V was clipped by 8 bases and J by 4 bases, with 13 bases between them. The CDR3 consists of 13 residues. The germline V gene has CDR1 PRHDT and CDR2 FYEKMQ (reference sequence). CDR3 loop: CASWGAGADTQYF. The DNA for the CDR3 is TGTGCCAGCTGGGGGGCGGGGGCAGATACGCAGTATTTT.

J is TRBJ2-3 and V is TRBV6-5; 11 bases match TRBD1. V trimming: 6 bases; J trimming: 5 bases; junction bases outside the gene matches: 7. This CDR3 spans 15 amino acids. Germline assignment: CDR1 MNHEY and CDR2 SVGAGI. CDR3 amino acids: CASRGGTGGIDTQYF. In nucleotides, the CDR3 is TGTGCCAGCAGGGGGGGGACAGGGGGGATAGATACGCAGTATTTT.

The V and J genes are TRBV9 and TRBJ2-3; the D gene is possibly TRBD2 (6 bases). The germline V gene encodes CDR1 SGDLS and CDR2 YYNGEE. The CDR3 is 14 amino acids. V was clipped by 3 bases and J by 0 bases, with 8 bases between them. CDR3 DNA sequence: TGTGCCAGCAGCGAAGGGACTAGCACAGATACGCAGTATTTT. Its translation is CASSEGTSTDTQYF.

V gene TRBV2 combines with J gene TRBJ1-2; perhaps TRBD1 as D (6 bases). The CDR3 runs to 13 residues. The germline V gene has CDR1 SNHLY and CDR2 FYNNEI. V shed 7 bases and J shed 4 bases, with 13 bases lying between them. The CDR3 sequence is CASTQGRFYGYTF. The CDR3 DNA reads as TGTGCCAGCACACAGGGAAGGTTCTATGGCTACACCTTC.

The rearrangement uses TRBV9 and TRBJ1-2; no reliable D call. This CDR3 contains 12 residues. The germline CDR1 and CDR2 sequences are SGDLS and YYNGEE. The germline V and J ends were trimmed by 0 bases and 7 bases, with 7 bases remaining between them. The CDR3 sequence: CASSVGGSGYTF. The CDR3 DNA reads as TGTGCCAGCAGCGTAGGCGGTAGTGGCTACACCTTC.

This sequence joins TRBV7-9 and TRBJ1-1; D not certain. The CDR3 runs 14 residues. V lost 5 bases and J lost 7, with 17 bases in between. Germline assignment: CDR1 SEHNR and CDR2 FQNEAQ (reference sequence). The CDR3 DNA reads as TGTGCCAGCAGCGACGGCGACGCAGGTTTTGAAGCTTTCTTT. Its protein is CASSDGDAGFEAFF.

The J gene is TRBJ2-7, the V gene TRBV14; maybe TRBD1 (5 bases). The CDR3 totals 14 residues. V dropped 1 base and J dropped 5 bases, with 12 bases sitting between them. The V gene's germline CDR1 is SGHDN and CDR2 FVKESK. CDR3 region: CASSQGSGWDEQYF. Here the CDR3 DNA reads TGTGCCAGCAGCCAAGGGTCAGGGTGGGACGAGCAGTACTTC.

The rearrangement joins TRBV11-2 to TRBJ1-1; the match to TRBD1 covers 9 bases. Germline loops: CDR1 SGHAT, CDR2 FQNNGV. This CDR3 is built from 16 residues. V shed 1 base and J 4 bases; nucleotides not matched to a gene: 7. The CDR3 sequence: CASSLGTGAILTEAFF. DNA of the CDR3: TGTGCCAGCAGCTTAGGGACAGGGGCCATTCTCACTGAAGCTTTCTTT.

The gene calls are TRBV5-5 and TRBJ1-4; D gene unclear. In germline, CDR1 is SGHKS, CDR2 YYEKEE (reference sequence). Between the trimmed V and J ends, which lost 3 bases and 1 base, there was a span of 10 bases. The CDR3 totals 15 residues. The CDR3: CASSWRVETNEKLFF. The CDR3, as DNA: TGTGCCAGCAGCTGGCGGGTCGAAACTAATGAAAAACTGTTTTTT. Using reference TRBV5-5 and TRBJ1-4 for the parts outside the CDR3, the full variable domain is DAGVTQSPTHLIKTRGQQVTLRCSPISGHKSVSWYQQVLGQGPQFIFQYYEKEERGRGNFPDRFSARQFPNYSSELNVNALLLGDSALYLCASSWRVETNEKLFFGSGTQLSVL.

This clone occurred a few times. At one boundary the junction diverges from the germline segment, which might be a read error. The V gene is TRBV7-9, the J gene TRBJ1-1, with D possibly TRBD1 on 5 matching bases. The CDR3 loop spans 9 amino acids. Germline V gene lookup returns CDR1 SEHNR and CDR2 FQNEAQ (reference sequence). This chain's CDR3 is CASSPTGGF. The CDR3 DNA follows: TGTGCCAGCAGCCCTACGGGGGGGTTT.

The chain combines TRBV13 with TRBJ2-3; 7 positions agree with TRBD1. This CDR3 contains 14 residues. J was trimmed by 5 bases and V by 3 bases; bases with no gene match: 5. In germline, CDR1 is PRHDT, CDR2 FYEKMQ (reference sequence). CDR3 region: CASSLTGSEDTQYF. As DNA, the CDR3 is TGTGCCAGCAGCTTGACAGGGAGCGAAGATACGCAGTATTTT.

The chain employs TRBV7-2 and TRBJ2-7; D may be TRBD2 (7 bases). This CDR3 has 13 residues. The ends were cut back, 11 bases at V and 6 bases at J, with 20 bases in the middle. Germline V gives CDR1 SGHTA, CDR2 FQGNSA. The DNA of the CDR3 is TGTGCCTCCTGTCTGGACGGGGGGCTCGAGCAGTACTTC. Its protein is CASCLDGGLEQYF.

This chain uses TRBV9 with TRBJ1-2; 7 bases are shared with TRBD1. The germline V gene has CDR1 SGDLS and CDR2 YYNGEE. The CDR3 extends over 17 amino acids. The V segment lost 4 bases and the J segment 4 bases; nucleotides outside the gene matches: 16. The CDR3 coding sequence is TGTGCCAGCAGCATGGCAGGGGGTCGGGTGAGTGGCTATGGCTACACCTTC. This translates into CASSMAGGRVSGYGYTF.

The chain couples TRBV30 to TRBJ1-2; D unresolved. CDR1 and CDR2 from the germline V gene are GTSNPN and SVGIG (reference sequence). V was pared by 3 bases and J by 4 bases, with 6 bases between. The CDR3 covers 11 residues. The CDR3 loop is CAWSVSYGYTF. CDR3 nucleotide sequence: TGTGCCTGGAGCGTTAGCTATGGCTACACCTTC.

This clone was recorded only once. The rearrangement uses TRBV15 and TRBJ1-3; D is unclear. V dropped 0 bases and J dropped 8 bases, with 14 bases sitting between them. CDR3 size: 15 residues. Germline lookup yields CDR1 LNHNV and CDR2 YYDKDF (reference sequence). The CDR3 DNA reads TGTGCCACCAGCAGAGAAAGCCAGGTCCACCACACCATATATTTT. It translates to CATSRESQVHHTIYF. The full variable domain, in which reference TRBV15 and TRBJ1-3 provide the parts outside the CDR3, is DAMVIQNPRYQVTQFGKPVTLSCSQTLNHNVMYWYQQKSSQAPKLLFHYYDKDFNNEADTPDNFQSRRPNTSFCFLDIRSPGLGDTAMYLCATSRESQVHHTIYFGEGSWLTVV.

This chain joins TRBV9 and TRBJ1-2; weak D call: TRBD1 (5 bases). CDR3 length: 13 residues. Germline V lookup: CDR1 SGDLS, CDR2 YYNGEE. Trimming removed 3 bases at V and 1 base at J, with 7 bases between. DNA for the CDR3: TGTGCCAGCAGCGCGGGGGGTAACTATGGCTACACCTTC. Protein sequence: CASSAGGNYGYTF.

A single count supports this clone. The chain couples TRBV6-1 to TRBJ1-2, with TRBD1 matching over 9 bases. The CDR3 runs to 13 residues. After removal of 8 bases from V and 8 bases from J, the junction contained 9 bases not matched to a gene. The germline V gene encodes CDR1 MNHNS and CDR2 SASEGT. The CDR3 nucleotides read TGTGCCAGCGGACTCGGGACAGGGTACGGCTACACCTTC. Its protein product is CASGLGTGYGYTF.

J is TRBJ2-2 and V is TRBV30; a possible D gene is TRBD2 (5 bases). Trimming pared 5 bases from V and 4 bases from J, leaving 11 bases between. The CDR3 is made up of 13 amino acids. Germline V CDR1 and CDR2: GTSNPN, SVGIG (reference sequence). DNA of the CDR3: TGTGCCTGGTTAGGACGGGGCACCGGGGAGCTGTTTTTT. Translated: CAWLGRGTGELFF.

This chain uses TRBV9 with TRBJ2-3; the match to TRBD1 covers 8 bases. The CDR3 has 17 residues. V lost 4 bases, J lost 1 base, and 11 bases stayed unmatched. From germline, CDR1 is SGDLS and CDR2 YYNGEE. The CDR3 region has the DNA TGTGCCAGCAGCTTTATACAGGGGGAGTTCGGCACAGATACGCAGTATTTT. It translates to CASSFIQGEFGTDTQYF.

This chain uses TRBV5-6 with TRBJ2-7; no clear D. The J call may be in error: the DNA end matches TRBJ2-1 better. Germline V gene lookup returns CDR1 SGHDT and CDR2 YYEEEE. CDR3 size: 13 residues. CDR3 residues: CASSFGLGNEQFF. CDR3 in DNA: TGTGCCAGCAGCTTTGGGTTGGGCAATGAGCAGTTCTTC.

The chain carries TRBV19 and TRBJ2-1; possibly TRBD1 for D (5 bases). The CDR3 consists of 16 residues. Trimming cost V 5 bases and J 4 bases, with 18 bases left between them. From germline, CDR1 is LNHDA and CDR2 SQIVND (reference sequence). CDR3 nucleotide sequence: TGTGCCAGTAGTCGGCAGGGTCAGAGCCTATACAATGAGCAGTTCTTC. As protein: CASSRQGQSLYNEQFF.

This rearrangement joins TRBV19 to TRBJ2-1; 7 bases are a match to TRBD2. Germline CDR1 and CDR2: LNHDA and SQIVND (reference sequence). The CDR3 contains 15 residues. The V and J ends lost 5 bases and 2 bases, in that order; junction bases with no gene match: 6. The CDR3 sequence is CASSPWEGPYNEQFF. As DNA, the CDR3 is TGTGCCAGTAGTCCCTGGGAGGGACCCTACAATGAGCAGTTCTTC. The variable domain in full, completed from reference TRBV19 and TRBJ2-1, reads DGGITQSPKYLFRKEGQNVTLSCEQNLNHDAMYWYRQDPGQGLRLIYYSQIVNDFQKGDIAEGYSVSREKKESFPLTVTSAQKNPTAFYLCASSPWEGPYNEQFFGPGTRLTVL.

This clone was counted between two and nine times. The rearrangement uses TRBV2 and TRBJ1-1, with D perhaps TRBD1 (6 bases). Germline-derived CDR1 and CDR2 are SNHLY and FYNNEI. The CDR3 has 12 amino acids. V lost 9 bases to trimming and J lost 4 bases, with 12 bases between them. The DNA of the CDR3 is TGTGCCAGGTACAGGGAGACCACTGAAGCTTTCTTT. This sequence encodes CARYRETTEAFF.

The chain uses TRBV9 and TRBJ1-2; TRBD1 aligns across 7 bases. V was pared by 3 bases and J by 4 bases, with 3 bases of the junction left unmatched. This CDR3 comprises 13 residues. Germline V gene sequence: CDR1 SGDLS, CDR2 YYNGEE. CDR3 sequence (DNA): TGTGCCAGCAGCGCAGGGGGTTTCTATGGCTACACCTTC. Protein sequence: CASSAGGFYGYTF.

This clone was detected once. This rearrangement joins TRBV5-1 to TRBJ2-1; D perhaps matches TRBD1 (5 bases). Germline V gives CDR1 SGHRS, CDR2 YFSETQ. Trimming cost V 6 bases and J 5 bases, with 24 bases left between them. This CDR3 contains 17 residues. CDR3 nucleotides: TGCGCCAGCAACATAAGCCCGACAGACTTATACGACAATGAGCAGTTCTTC. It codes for CASNISPTDLYDNEQFF.

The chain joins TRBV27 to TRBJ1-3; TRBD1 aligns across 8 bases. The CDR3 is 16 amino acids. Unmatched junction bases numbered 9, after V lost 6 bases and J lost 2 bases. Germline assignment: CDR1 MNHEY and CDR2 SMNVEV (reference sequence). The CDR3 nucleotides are TGTGCCAGCAGCACGAAGGACAGGGTGGCTGGAAACACCATATATTTT. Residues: CASSTKDRVAGNTIYF.